A single sample is the source of the 20 T cell receptor beta chains below, sequenced in a study of blood T cell repertoires in COVID-19. Assay used: immunoSEQ multiplex PCR; TCRdb lists only in-frame clones, some missing. The sample has 65,000 to 100,000 clones, roughly four fifths seen once. Sample: peripheral blood. The receptors originated from a human donor in a cohort sampled during active COVID-19.

This rearrangement joins TRBV13 to TRBJ2-5, with D possibly being TRBD2 (6 bases). CDR1 and CDR2 from the germline V gene are PRHDT and FYEKMQ (reference sequence). The length of the CDR3 is 16 residues. With 1 base removed from V and 1 base from J, the gap between germline ends came to 13 bases. The CDR3 DNA is TGTGCCAGCAGCTTAGATCGTGGGGGGTTCCAAGAGACCCAGTACTTC. Amino acid sequence: CASSLDRGGFQETQYF.

The chain couples TRBV7-9 to TRBJ2-5, with 7 bases that match TRBD1. The CDR3 is 15 amino acids. CDR1 and CDR2 from the germline V gene are SEHNR and FQNEAQ (reference sequence). After removal of 2 bases from V and 0 bases from J, the junction contained 3 bases not matched to a gene. CDR3: CASSLRQGHQETQYF. The CDR3 DNA reads TGTGCCAGCAGCTTACGACAGGGACACCAAGAGACCCAGTACTTC.

CDR3 loop: CASSQVALGQGNTEAFF. Here the CDR3 DNA reads TGTGCCAGCAGCCAAGTGGCCCTTGGACAGGGGAACACTGAAGCTTTCTTT. The genes are TRBV3-1 (or the pseudogene TRBV3-2) and TRBJ1-1, with 8 nucleotides matching TRBD1. The CDR3 has 17 amino acids. CDR1 LGHDT and CDR2 YNNKEL come from the germline V gene (reference sequence). Trimming took 1 base from V and 1 from J; bases not matched to a gene: 8.

This chain joins TRBV7-9 and TRBJ1-1; D remains unclear. Trimming stripped 1 base from V and 0 bases from J, with 6 bases between. The CDR3 has 14 amino acids. In germline, CDR1 is SEHNR, CDR2 FQNEAQ (reference sequence). This chain's CDR3 is CASSLVSVNTEAFF. CDR3 nucleotides: TGTGCCAGCAGCTTAGTTTCAGTGAACACTGAAGCTTTCTTT.

The chain has TRBV7-6 and TRBJ1-1, with no clear D. V shed 5 bases and J shed 1 base, with 8 bases lying between them. The CDR3 extends over 13 amino acids. Germline CDR1 SGHVS, CDR2 FNYEAQ. The CDR3 DNA reads TGTGCCAGCAGCGCTCAGGAGAACACTGAAGCTTTCTTT. The encoded protein is CASSAQENTEAFF.

The chain links TRBV19 to TRBJ2-7; D is possibly TRBD2 (6 bases). The CDR3 runs to 13 residues. Germline CDR1 reads LNHDA; CDR2 reads SQIVND (reference sequence). V lost 8 bases and J lost 6, with 17 bases in between. CDR3 sequence: CASQRDDGGEQYF. The CDR3 bases are TGTGCCAGTCAGAGGGATGACGGGGGCGAGCAGTACTTC.

This sequence joins TRBV6-6 and TRBJ1-5; 8 bases map to TRBD1. Germline V lookup: CDR1 MNHNY, CDR2 SVGAGI (reference sequence). CDR3 length equals 13 residues. V shed 8 bases and J 5 bases; nucleotides not matched to a gene: 5. As DNA, the CDR3 is TGTGCCAGCGCCACAGGGGGGCATCAGCCCCAGCATTTT. Protein product: CASATGGHQPQHF.

The V call is TRBV10-2, the J call TRBJ2-7; 8 positions agree with TRBD2. Trimming took 5 bases from V and 4 from J; bases not matched to a gene: 4. Germline lookup yields CDR1 WSHSY and CDR2 SAAADI. The CDR3 runs to 13 residues. The CDR3 region has the DNA TGCGCCAGCAGTCGGTTAGCGGGGTACGAGCAGTACTTC. It specifies CASSRLAGYEQYF.

The rearrangement joins TRBV10-3 to TRBJ2-1, with 9 bases lining up with TRBD2. The V segment lost 4 bases and the J segment 5 bases; nucleotides outside the gene matches: 6. The CDR3 consists of 15 residues. The germline CDR1 and CDR2 sequences are ENHRY and SYGVKD. The CDR3: CAISALAGADNEQFF. Here the CDR3 DNA reads TGTGCCATCAGTGCACTAGCGGGCGCCGACAATGAGCAGTTCTTC.

This clone was seen ten or more times. Other nucleotide sequences in the sample specify the same CDR3. The chain recombines TRBV3-1 (or the pseudogene TRBV3-2) with TRBJ2-7; D is undetermined. V lost 3 bases, J lost 2 bases, and 11 bases lay in between. CDR3 length: 14 amino acids. Germline loops: CDR1 LGHDT, CDR2 YNNKEL (reference sequence). CDR3 amino acids: CASSQGQGPYEQYF. The CDR3 region has the DNA TGTGCCAGCAGCCAGGGCCAAGGCCCCTACGAGCAGTACTTC.

The rearrangement joins TRBV5-1 to TRBJ2-2; D perhaps matches TRBD1 (5 bases). V was pared by 4 bases and J by 6 bases, with 13 bases between. The CDR3 totals 14 residues. CDR1 SGHRS and CDR2 YFSETQ come from the germline V gene. The CDR3 DNA reads TGCGCCAGCAGCCCCGCAGGGATCCCCGGGGAGCTGTTTTTT. This sequence encodes CASSPAGIPGELFF.

Written as DNA, the CDR3 is TGCGCCAGCAGGGACAGGGGCGGCGAGCAGTACTTC. Its protein product is CASRDRGGEQYF. The chain employs TRBV5-1 and TRBJ2-7; 9 bases agree with TRBD1. V gave up 5 bases and J gave up 6 bases; unmatched junction bases: 3. Germline V gene sequence: CDR1 SGHRS, CDR2 YFSETQ. There are 12 residues in the CDR3. Together with reference TRBV5-1 and TRBJ2-7, the CDR3 gives the full variable domain: KAGVTQTPRYLIKTRGQQVTLSCSPISGHRSVSWYQQTPGQGLQFLFEYFSETQRNKGNFPGRFSGRQFSNSRSEMNVSTLELGDSALYLCASRDRGGEQYFGPGTRLTVT.

V usage is TRBV7-6 and J usage is TRBJ2-7; 7 nucleotides agree with TRBD2. There are 12 residues in the CDR3. Germline V gives CDR1 SGHVS, CDR2 FNYEAQ. V lost 5 bases and J lost 4; bases outside the gene matches: 2. The CDR3 DNA sequence: TGTGCCAGCAGCGGGGGGGGTTACGAGCAGTACTTC. Residues: CASSGGGYEQYF.

The chain links TRBV14 to TRBJ2-1; a weak D match, TRBD1 (5 bases). The CDR3 is 14 amino acids. Germline V gene data show CDR1 as SGHDN and CDR2 as FVKESK. V was cut by 1 base and J by 6 bases, with 10 bases left in between. CDR3 residues: CASSQGARVNEQFF. In DNA form, the CDR3 reads TGTGCCAGCAGCCAAGGTGCCAGGGTCAATGAGCAGTTCTTC.

This chain uses TRBV4-1 with TRBJ1-3, with D possibly being TRBD1 (5 bases). Per germline, CDR1 MGHRA and CDR2 YSYEKL. V lost 1 base to trimming and J lost 3 bases, with 22 bases between them. The CDR3 runs 19 residues. This CDR3 reads CASSQVIVAGQTFGNTIYF. CDR3 nucleotides: TGCGCCAGCAGCCAAGTAATCGTGGCAGGGCAGACTTTTGGAAACACCATATATTTT.

In this sample, this clone turned up a few times. The V call is TRBV2, the J call TRBJ2-2, with TRBD1 matching over 8 bases. The CDR3 loop spans 13 amino acids. Per germline, CDR1 SNHLY and CDR2 FYNNEI. The trim removed 8 bases at V and 4 bases at J, leaving 3 bases unmatched. CDR3 nucleotide sequence: TGTGCCAGCGGAACAGGGGGCACCGGGGAGCTGTTTTTT. Translation: CASGTGGTGELFF.

The V call is TRBV5-5, the J call TRBJ1-2; D might be TRBD1 (5 bases). V shed 4 bases and J shed 6 bases, with 16 bases lying between them. The CDR3 has 14 residues. Germline V lookup: CDR1 SGHKS, CDR2 YYEKEE (reference sequence). CDR3 protein: CASSVETVQNGYTF. The CDR3 nucleotides read TGTGCCAGCAGCGTCGAGACAGTTCAAAATGGCTACACCTTC.

The sample holds one count of this clone. CDR3 sequence reads: CASSPPGDTQYF. In DNA form, the CDR3 reads TGTGCCAGCAGCCCACCTGGCGATACGCAGTATTTT. V is TRBV5-5 and J is TRBJ2-3; no clear D gene. V gave up 4 bases and J gave up 6 bases, with 9 bases separating them. Germline V gene sequence: CDR1 SGHKS, CDR2 YYEKEE (reference sequence). This CDR3 comprises 12 residues. The full variable domain, with the rest looked up from reference TRBV5-5 and TRBJ2-3, is DAGVTQSPTHLIKTRGQQVTLRCSPISGHKSVSWYQQVLGQGPQFIFQYYEKEERGRGNFPDRFSARQFPNYSSELNVNALLLGDSALYLCASSPPGDTQYFGPGTRLTVL.

The rearrangement uses TRBV5-4 and TRBJ1-1; TRBD1 aligns across 8 bases. The germline gives CDR1 SGHNT, CDR2 YYREEE (reference sequence). The CDR3 runs 15 residues. V lost 3 bases and J lost 1; bases outside the gene matches: 5. Here the CDR3 reads CASSSPGTGNTEAFF. For the CDR3, the DNA is TGTGCCAGCAGCTCCCCCGGGACAGGGAACACTGAAGCTTTCTTT.

In regard to this clone: Other nucleotide sequences from this sample produce the same CDR3. The chain joins TRBV9 to TRBJ1-6; possible D gene TRBD1, 5 bases. Per the germline V gene, CDR1 is SGDLS and CDR2 is YYNGEE. V shed 0 bases and J shed 6 bases, with 10 bases lying between them. The CDR3 runs to 15 residues. In DNA, the CDR3 is TGTGCCAGCAGCGTAGGGGGGGTAGGTAATTCACCCCTCCACTTT. The encoded protein is CASSVGGVGNSPLHF.